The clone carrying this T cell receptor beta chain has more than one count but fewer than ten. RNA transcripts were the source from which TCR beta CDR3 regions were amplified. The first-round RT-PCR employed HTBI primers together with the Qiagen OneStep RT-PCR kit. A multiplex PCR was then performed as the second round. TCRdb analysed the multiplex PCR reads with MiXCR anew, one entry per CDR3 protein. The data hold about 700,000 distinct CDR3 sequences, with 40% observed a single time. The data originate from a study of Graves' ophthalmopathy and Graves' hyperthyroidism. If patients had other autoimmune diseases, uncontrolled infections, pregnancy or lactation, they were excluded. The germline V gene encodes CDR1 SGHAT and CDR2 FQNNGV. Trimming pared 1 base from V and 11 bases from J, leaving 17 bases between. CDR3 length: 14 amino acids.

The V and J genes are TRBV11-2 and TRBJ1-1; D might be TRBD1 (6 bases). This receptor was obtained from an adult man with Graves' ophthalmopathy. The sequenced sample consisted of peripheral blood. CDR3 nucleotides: TGTGCCAGCAGCTTAGTTCGTAGCAGGGGTTTGGCTTTCTTT. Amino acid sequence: CASSLVRSRGLAFF. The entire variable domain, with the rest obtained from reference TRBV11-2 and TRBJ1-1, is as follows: EAGVAQSPRYKIIEKRQSVAFWCNPISGHATLYWYQQILGQGPKLLIQFQNNGVVDDSQLPKDRFSAERLKGVDSTLKIQPAKLEDSAVYLCASSLVRSRGLAFFGQGTRLTVV.